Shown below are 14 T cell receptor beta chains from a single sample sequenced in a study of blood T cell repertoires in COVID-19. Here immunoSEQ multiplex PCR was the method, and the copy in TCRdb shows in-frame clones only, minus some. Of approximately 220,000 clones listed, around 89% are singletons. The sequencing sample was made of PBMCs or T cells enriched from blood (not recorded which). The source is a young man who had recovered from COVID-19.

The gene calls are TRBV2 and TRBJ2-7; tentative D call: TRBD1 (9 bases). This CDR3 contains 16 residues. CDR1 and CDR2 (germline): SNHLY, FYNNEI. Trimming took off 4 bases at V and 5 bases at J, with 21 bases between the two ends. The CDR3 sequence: CASSGSGDRATHEQYF. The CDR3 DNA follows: TGTGCCAGCAGTGGTAGCGGGGACAGGGCCACCCACGAGCAGTACTTC.

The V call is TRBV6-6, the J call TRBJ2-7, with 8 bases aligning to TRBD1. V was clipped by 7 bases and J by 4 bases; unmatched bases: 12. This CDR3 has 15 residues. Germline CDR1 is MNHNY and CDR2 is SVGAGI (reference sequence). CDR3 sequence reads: CASISGGGVLYEQYF. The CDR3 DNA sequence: TGTGCCAGCATTTCAGGGGGCGGAGTTCTTTACGAGCAGTACTTC.

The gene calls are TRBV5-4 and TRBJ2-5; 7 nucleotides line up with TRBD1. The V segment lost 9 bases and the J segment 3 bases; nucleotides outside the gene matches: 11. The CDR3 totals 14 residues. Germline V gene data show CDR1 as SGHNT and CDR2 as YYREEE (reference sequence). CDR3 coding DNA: TGTGCCACGGCGACAGGGTTAGATAAAGAGACCCAGTACTTC. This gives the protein CATATGLDKETQYF.

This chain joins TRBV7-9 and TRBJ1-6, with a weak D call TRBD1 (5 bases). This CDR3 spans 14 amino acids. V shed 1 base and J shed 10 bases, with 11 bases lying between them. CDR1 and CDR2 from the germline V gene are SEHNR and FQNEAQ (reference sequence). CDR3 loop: CASSLGQGESPLHF. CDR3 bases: TGTGCCAGCAGCTTAGGGCAGGGTGAATCACCCCTCCACTTT.

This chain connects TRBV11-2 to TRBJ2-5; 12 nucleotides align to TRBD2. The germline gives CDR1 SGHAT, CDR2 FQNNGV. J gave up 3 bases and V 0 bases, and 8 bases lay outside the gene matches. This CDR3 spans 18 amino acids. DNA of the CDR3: TGTGCCAGCAGCTTAGACCCGCCTAGCGGGAGGGTAAAAGAGACCCAGTACTTC. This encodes CASSLDPPSGRVKETQYF.

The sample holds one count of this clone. Written as DNA, the CDR3 is TGTGCCAGCAGCTTAGAGCCGACAGGGGGCTTCCTAGCGTCCTACAATGAGCAGTTCTTC. Translation gives CASSLEPTGGFLASYNEQFF. The rearrangement uses TRBV7-8 and TRBJ2-1; 10 bases agree with TRBD1. This CDR3 is 20 amino acids long. From germline, CDR1 is SGHVS and CDR2 FQNEAQ. J was trimmed by 1 base and V by 1 base; bases with no gene match: 13.

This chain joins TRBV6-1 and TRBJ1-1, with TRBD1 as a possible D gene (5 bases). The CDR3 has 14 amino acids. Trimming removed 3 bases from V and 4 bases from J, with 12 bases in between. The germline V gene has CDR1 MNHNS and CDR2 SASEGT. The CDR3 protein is CASSDRAGATEAFF. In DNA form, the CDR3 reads TGTGCCAGCAGTGACAGGGCTGGCGCCACTGAAGCTTTCTTT.

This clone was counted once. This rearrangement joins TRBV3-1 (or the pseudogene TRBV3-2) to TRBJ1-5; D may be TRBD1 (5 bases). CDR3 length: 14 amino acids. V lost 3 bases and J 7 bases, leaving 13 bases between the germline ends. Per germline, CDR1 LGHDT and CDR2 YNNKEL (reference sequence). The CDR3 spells CASSHRGEEQPQHF. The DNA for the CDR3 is TGTGCCAGCAGCCATCGGGGGGAAGAGCAGCCCCAGCATTTT.

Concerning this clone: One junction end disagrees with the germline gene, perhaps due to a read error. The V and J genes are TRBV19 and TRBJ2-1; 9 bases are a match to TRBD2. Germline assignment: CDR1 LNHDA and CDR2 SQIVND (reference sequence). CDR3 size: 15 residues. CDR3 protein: CASNITSGYYNEQFF. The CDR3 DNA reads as TGTGCCAGTAATATAACTAGCGGGTATTACAATGAGCAGTTCTTC.

The CDR3 protein is CASSATSGPSTDTQYF. The CDR3 DNA reads TGTGCCAGCTCGGCAACTAGCGGGCCTAGCACAGATACGCAGTATTTT. This chain connects TRBV18 to TRBJ2-3, with 9 bases that match TRBD2. Germline CDR1 and CDR2: KGHSH and LQKENI. Trimming took 6 bases from V and 0 from J; bases not matched to a gene: 7. The CDR3 is made up of 16 amino acids.

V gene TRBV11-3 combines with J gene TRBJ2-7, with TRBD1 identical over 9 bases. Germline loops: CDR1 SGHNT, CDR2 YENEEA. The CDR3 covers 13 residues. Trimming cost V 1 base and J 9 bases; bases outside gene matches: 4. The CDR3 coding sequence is TGTGCCAGCAGCTTAGCGGGACAGGGAGTGCAGTACTTC. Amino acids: CASSLAGQGVQYF.

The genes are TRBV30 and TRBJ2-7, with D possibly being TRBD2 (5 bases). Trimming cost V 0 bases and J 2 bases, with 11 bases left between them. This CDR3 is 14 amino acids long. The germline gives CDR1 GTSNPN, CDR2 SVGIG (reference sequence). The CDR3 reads CAWSVSGGAYEQYF. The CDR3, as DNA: TGTGCCTGGAGTGTTTCCGGAGGCGCCTACGAGCAGTACTTC.

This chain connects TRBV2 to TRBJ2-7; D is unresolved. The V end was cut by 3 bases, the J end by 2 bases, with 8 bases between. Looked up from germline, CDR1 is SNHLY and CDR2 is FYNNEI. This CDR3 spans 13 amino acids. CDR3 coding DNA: TGTGCCAGCAGTGACCCCCCTACCTACGAGCAGTACTTC. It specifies CASSDPPTYEQYF.

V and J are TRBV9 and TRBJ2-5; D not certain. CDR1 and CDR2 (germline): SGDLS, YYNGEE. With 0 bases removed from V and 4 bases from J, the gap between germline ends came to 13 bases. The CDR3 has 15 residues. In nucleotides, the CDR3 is TGTGCCAGCAGCGTAGAGCCCGTCTCATCAGAGACCCAGTACTTC. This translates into CASSVEPVSSETQYF.